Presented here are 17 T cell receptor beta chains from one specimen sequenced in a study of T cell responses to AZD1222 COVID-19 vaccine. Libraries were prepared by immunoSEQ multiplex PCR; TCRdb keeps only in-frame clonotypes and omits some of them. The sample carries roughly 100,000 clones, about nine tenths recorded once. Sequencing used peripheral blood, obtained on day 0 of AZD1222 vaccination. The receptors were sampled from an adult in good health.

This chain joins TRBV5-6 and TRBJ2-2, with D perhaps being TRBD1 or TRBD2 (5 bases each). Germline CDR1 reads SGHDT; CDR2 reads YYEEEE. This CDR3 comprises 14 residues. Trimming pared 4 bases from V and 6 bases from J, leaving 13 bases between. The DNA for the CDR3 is TGTGCCAGCAGCGAGGGGCGTCTCCCCGGGGAGCTGTTTTTT. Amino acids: CASSEGRLPGELFF.

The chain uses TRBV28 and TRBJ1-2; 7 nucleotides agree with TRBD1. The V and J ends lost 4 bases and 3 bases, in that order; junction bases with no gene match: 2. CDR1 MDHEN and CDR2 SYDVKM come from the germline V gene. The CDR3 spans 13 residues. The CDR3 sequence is CASSYDRDYGYTF. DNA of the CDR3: TGTGCCAGCAGTTATGACAGGGACTATGGCTACACCTTC.

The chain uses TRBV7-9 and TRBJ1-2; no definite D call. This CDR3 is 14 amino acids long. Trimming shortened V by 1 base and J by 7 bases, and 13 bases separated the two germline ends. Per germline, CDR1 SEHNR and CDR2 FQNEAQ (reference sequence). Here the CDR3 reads CASSLDPEEGGYTF. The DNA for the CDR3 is TGTGCCAGCAGCTTAGACCCGGAAGAGGGTGGCTACACCTTC.

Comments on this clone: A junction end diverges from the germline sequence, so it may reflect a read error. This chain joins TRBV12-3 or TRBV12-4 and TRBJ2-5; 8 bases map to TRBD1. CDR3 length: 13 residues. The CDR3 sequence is CASSWTGQEAQYF. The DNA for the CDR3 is TGTGCCAGCAGTTGGACAGGGCAAGAGGCCCAGTACTTC.

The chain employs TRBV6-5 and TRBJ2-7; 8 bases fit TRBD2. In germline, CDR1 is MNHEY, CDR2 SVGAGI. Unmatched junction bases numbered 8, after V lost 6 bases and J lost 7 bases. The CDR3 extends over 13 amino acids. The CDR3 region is CASSPTSGREQYF. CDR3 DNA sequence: TGTGCCAGCAGCCCAACTAGCGGACGGGAGCAGTACTTC.

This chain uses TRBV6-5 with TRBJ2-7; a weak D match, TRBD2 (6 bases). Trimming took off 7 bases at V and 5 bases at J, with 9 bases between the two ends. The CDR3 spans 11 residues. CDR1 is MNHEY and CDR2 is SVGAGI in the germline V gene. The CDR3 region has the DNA TGTGCCAGCAATCGCGGGAACGAGCAGTACTTC. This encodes CASNRGNEQYF.

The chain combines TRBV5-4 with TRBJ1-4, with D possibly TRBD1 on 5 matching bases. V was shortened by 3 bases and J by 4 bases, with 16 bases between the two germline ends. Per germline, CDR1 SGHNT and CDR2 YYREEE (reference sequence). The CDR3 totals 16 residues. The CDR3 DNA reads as TGTGCCAGCAGCTACGGGGCTGCTCCGAGTAATGAAAAACTGTTTTTT. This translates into CASSYGAAPSNEKLFF.

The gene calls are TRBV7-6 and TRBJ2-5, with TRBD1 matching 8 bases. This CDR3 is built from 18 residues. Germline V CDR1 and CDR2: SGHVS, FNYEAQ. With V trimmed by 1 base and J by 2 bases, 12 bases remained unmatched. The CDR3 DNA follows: TGTGCCAGCAGCTTAGAAAGGGGTTGGGACAGGTTTCAAGAGACCCAGTACTTC. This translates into CASSLERGWDRFQETQYF.

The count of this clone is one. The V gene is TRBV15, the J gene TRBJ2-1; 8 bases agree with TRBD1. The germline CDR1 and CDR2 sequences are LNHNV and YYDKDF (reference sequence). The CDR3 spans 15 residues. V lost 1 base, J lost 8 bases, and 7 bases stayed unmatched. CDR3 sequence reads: CATSRARTGNHEQFF. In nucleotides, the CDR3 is TGTGCCACCAGCAGAGCTCGGACAGGGAACCATGAGCAGTTCTTC. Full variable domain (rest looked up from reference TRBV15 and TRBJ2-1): DAMVIQNPRYQVTQFGKPVTLSCSQTLNHNVMYWYQQKSSQAPKLLFHYYDKDFNNEADTPDNFQSRRPNTSFCFLDIRSPGLGDTAMYLCATSRARTGNHEQFFGPGTRLTVL.

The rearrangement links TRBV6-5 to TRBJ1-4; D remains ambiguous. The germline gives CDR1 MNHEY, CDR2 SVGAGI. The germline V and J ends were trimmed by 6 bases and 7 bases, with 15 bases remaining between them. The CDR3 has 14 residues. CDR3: CASSLEANGEKLFF. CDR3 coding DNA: TGTGCCAGCAGCCTAGAGGCGAATGGTGAAAAACTGTTTTTT.

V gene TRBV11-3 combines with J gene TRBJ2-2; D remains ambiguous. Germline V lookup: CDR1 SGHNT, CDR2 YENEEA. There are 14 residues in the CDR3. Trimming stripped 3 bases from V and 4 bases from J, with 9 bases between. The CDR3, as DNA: TGTGCCAGCAGCTTTAACTCCCTCACCGGGGAGCTGTTTTTT. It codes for CASSFNSLTGELFF.

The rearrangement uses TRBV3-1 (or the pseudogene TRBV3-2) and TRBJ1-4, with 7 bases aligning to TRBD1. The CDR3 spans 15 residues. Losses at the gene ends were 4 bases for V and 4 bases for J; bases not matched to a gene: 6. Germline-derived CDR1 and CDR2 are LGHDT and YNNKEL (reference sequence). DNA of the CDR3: TGTGCCAGCAGCCGCCCAGGGGGTAGTAATGAAAAACTGTTTTTT. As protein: CASSRPGGSNEKLFF.

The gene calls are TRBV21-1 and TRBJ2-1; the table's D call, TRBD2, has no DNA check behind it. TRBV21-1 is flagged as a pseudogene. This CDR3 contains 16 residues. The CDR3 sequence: CASSPKVLAWDNEQFF. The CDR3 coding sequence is TGTGCCAGCAGCCCAAAGGTCCTAGCGTGGGACAATGAGCAGTTCTTC.

CDR3: CASSYSFGRGTEAFF. CDR3 nucleotides: TGTGCCAGCAGTTACTCATTTGGCAGGGGCACTGAAGCTTTCTTT. This chain uses TRBV6-2 or TRBV6-3 with TRBJ1-1; D perhaps matches TRBD1 (6 bases). V was cut by 0 bases and J by 4 bases, with 12 bases left in between. The length of the CDR3 is 15 residues. CDR1 and CDR2 (germline): MNHEY, SVGEGT.

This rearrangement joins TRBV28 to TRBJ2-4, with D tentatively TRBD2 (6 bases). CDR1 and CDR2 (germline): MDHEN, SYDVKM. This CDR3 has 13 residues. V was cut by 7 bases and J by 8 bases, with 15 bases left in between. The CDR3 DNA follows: TGTGCCAGCACCTTGGTGGGAGGCCACATTCAGTACTTC. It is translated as CASTLVGGHIQYF. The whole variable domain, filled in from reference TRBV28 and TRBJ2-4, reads DVKVTQSSRYLVKRTGEKVFLECVQDMDHENMFWYRQDPGLGLRLIYFSYDVKMKEKGDIPEGYSVSREKKERFSLILESASTNQTSMYLCASTLVGGHIQYFGAGTRLSVL.

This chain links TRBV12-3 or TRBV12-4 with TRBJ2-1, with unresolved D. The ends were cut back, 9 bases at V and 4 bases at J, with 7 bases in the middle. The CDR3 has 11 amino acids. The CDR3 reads CARIVYNEQFF. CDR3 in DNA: TGTGCCAGGATAGTTTACAATGAGCAGTTCTTC.

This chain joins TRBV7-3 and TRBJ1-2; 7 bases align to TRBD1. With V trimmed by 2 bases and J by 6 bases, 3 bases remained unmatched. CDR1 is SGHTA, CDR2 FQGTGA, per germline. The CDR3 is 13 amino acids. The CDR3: CASSLSQGDGYTF. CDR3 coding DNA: TGTGCCAGCAGCTTATCTCAGGGGGATGGCTACACCTTC.